A single sample is the source of the 24 T cell receptor beta chains below, sequenced in a study of T cells in Graves' hyperthyroidism and ophthalmopathy (dated by TCRdb to between 2019 and 2020). Library creation used multiplex PCR. The instrument given in TCRdb is Illumina HiSeq 2000. The TCR beta CDR3 regions were amplified from the RNA transcripts. A first-round RT-PCR of the TCR CDR3 used the HTBI primer set with the Qiagen OneStep RT-PCR kit. TCRdb took the public reads, trimmed them with fastp at Q25, ran MiXCR for clone calling and kept in-frame beta chains. Each entry merges the rows of one CDR3 protein and shows their most common DNA and genes. This sample is represented by fewer than 400,000 distinct CDR3 sequences; over 11% of them were singletons. The top ten hold 25% to 30% of the sample. The sequencing input was blood. Source of these receptors: a man aged 45-65 years with Graves' ophthalmopathy.

This clonotype was counted many times. The chain carries TRBV20-1 and TRBJ2-3; 7 positions match TRBD2. Germline V CDR1 and CDR2: DFQATT, SNEGSKA (reference sequence). The CDR3 runs 15 residues. J gave up 2 bases and V 6 bases, and 11 bases lay outside the gene matches. The CDR3 region is CSAPGWEGPTDTQYF. CDR3 sequence (DNA): TGCAGTGCACCCGGGTGGGAGGGACCCACAGATACGCAGTATTTT.

In its sample, this clonotype was seen many times. The chain uses TRBV7-9 and TRBJ1-2; tentative D call: TRBD1 (5 bases). The V and J ends lost 5 bases and 3 bases respectively, with 13 bases between them. This CDR3 contains 14 residues. From germline, CDR1 is SEHNR and CDR2 FQNEAQ (reference sequence). The CDR3 here is CASSLKMGDYGYTF. The CDR3 DNA reads as TGTGCCAGCAGCCTCAAGATGGGGGACTATGGCTACACCTTC.

This clonotype was recorded many times. The chain combines TRBV2 with TRBJ2-7; D is uncertain. This CDR3 comprises 11 residues. Trimming cost V 2 bases and J 4 bases, with 3 bases left between them. Germline-derived CDR1 and CDR2 are SNHLY and FYNNEI. In DNA form, the CDR3 reads TGTGCCAGCAGTGAACAGTACGAGCAGTACTTC. Amino acids: CASSEQYEQYF.

This clonotype was counted a few times. The chain employs TRBV5-1 and TRBJ2-2; 11 positions match TRBD2. Germline lookup yields CDR1 SGHRS and CDR2 YFSETQ. The CDR3 runs to 15 residues. V lost 7 bases to trimming and J lost 5 bases; unmatched junction nucleotides: 7. The CDR3 loop is CASARLAGNTGELFF. The CDR3 DNA follows: TGCGCCAGCGCCAGACTAGCGGGAAATACCGGGGAGCTGTTTTTT.

The chain has TRBV5-1 and TRBJ2-5; 16 nucleotides match TRBD2. Per germline, CDR1 SGHRS and CDR2 YFSETQ. The CDR3 extends over 21 amino acids. Trimming took 0 bases from V and 1 from J; bases not matched to a gene: 12. The CDR3, as DNA: TGCGCCAGCAGCTTGGACCTGGGACTAGCGGGAGGGCCGGGCGCCCAAGAGACCCAGTACTTC. Translation: CASSLDLGLAGGPGAQETQYF.

In its sample, this clonotype was seen many times. The J gene is TRBJ2-1, the V gene TRBV24-1, with TRBD2 matching 10 bases. This CDR3 has 14 amino acids. V lost 7 bases, J lost 6 bases, and 5 bases stayed unmatched. Germline CDR1 and CDR2: KGHDR and SFDVKD. This chain's CDR3 is CATRASGSVNEQFF. The CDR3 nucleotides are TGTGCCACCAGGGCTAGCGGGAGTGTCAATGAGCAGTTCTTC.

This clonotype has at least ten counts. The chain links TRBV29-1 to TRBJ2-1; 9 bases are a match to TRBD2. Germline trimming cut 4 bases from V and 8 bases from J; bases unmatched to any gene: 3. The CDR3 contains 12 residues. In germline, CDR1 is SQVTM, CDR2 ANQGSEA. CDR3 region: CSVVGLADEQFF. The CDR3 DNA sequence: TGCAGCGTTGTGGGACTAGCCGATGAGCAGTTCTTC.

This clonotype was seen only a few times. This sequence joins TRBV5-1 and TRBJ2-6; D assignment may be TRBD1 or TRBD2 (6 bases each). This CDR3 region has 17 residues. Germline CDR1 SGHRS, CDR2 YFSETQ. With 2 bases removed from V and 2 bases from J, the gap between germline ends came to 14 bases. DNA of the CDR3: TGCGCCAGCAGCTTTTCCCGGGGGCGCGCTGGGGCCAACGTCCTGACTTTC. It codes for CASSFSRGRAGANVLTF.

V and J are TRBV20-1 and TRBJ2-5; the match to TRBD1 covers 7 bases. Trimming took 7 bases from V and 5 from J; bases not matched to a gene: 13. Germline V gene sequence: CDR1 DFQATT, CDR2 SNEGSKA (reference sequence). The CDR3 loop spans 14 amino acids. The CDR3 region is CSVGPPGGLETQYF. For the CDR3, the DNA is TGCAGTGTAGGCCCTCCAGGGGGTTTGGAGACCCAGTACTTC.

This clonotype was seen ten or more times. The chain combines TRBV5-1 with TRBJ2-1, with 13 nucleotides matching TRBD2. The CDR3 consists of 16 residues. With 0 bases clipped from V and 8 bases from J, the junction kept 5 bases outside the gene matches. CDR1 is SGHRS and CDR2 is YFSETQ in the germline V gene. The CDR3 region has the DNA TGCGCCAGCAGCTTGGGGACTAGCGGGAGTGGCCATGAGCAGTTCTTC. It codes for CASSLGTSGSGHEQFF.

This clonotype was picked up many times. The CDR3 DNA follows: TGTGCCAGCAGTTTACTGGGAAGGGGAGCTTTCTTT. Translated, it gives CASSLLGRGAFF. The chain carries TRBV12-3 or TRBV12-4 and TRBJ1-1, with D possibly matching TRBD1 (5 bases). Trimming removed 2 bases from V and 10 bases from J, with 11 bases in between. CDR3 length: 12 residues.

Many counts were recorded for this clonotype. The chain is built from TRBV7-2 and TRBJ1-2; D unclear. V lost 1 base to trimming and J lost 4 bases, with 7 bases between them. The germline CDR1 and CDR2 sequences are SGHTA and FQGNSA. The CDR3 contains 13 residues. The CDR3 protein is CASSLVIGYGYTF. As DNA, the CDR3 is TGTGCCAGCAGCTTAGTTATCGGCTATGGCTACACCTTC.

This clonotype has ten or more counts. This chain uses TRBV7-8 with TRBJ2-2; 7 positions agree with TRBD2. From germline, CDR1 is SGHVS and CDR2 FQNEAQ. The CDR3 runs to 16 residues. Unmatched junction bases numbered 9, after V lost 6 bases and J lost 2 bases. CDR3 residues: CASSSVGGLNTGELFF. The CDR3 DNA sequence: TGTGCCAGCAGTTCAGTGGGAGGGTTAAACACCGGGGAGCTGTTTTTT.

Ten or more counts support this clonotype. This chain joins TRBV5-5 and TRBJ2-3; D is perhaps TRBD2 (5 bases). V lost 4 bases and J lost 4, with 19 bases in between. The length of the CDR3 is 16 residues. Germline V gene sequence: CDR1 SGHKS, CDR2 YYEKEE (reference sequence). CDR3 nucleotide sequence: TGTGCCAGCAGCACCCTGGCTAGTCCGGAGGCAGATACGCAGTATTTT. Its translation: CASSTLASPEADTQYF.

This clonotype was recorded many times. The V call is TRBV28, the J call TRBJ1-1; D call uncertain. Per germline, CDR1 MDHEN and CDR2 SYDVKM. This CDR3 is built from 12 residues. V lost 2 bases and J lost 8, with 9 bases in between. The CDR3 nucleotides read TGTGCCAGCAGTTTAGGCTGGGCGGAAGCTTTCTTT. Translated, it gives CASSLGWAEAFF. Combining the CDR3 with reference TRBV28 and TRBJ1-1 gives the whole variable domain DVKVTQSSRYLVKRTGEKVFLECVQDMDHENMFWYRQDPGLGLRLIYFSYDVKMKEKGDIPEGYSVSREKKERFSLILESASTNQTSMYLCASSLGWAEAFFGQGTRLTVV.

Ten or more counts support this clonotype. V gene TRBV28 combines with J gene TRBJ1-2; D call uncertain. Germline V CDR1 and CDR2: MDHEN, SYDVKM. V was trimmed by 8 bases and J by 4 bases, leaving 11 bases between them. The CDR3 consists of 12 residues. The CDR3 loop reads CASGRAFYGYTF. In DNA, the CDR3 is TGTGCCAGCGGGAGGGCCTTCTATGGCTACACCTTC.

This clonotype was observed at least ten times. This chain joins TRBV5-1 and TRBJ1-5; D uncertain. Germline values: CDR1 SGHRS, CDR2 YFSETQ. The V end was cut by 0 bases, the J end by 4 bases, with 11 bases between. This CDR3 comprises 15 residues. As DNA, the CDR3 is TGCGCCAGCAGCTTGGATGCAGGCAGAAATCAGCCCCAGCATTTT. Amino acids: CASSLDAGRNQPQHF.

In its sample, this clonotype was seen a few times. J is TRBJ1-2 and V is TRBV27; D unclear. This CDR3 is built from 13 residues. V lost 3 bases and J 0 bases, leaving 5 bases between the germline ends. Germline CDR1 is MNHEY and CDR2 is SMNVEV (reference sequence). CDR3 bases: TGTGCCAGCAGTTTTGGGCCTAACTATGGCTACACCTTC. It codes for CASSFGPNYGYTF.

The chain employs TRBV20-1 and TRBJ2-1, with 8 positions matching TRBD2. Germline V gene data show CDR1 as DFQATT and CDR2 as SNEGSKA (reference sequence). The CDR3 runs 14 residues. V lost 0 bases and J lost 5; bases outside the gene matches: 3. The CDR3 region has the DNA TGCAGTGCTAGAGACGGGGGGGGGGACAATGAGCAGTTCTTC. Its translation is CSARDGGGDNEQFF.

The table lists this clonotype with many counts. This chain joins TRBV7-2 and TRBJ2-1, with D perhaps matching TRBD1 (6 bases). Germline assignment: CDR1 SGHTA and CDR2 FQGNSA. The CDR3 spans 12 residues. V was trimmed by 4 bases and J by 9 bases, leaving 10 bases between them. The CDR3, as DNA: TGTGCCAGCAGCTCTCAGGGGCCTGAGCAGTTCTTC. It codes for CASSSQGPEQFF.

In its sample, this clonotype was seen many times. This rearrangement joins TRBV20-1 to TRBJ2-3; D is uncertain. Trimming took off 0 bases at V and 2 bases at J, with 12 bases between the two ends. There are 15 residues in the CDR3. Germline V gene data show CDR1 as DFQATT and CDR2 as SNEGSKA (reference sequence). The CDR3 DNA reads TGCAGTGCTAGAGATGAGTCCTTGAACACAGATACGCAGTATTTT. It specifies CSARDESLNTDTQYF.

This clonotype was recorded at least ten times. The chain couples TRBV12-3 or TRBV12-4 to TRBJ2-6, with 7 bases that match TRBD2. This CDR3 has 18 amino acids. V gave up 4 bases and J gave up 0 bases; unmatched junction bases: 9. The CDR3 DNA follows: TGTGCCAGCAGTTCCCGGCTAGCGGCAACCTCTGGGGCCAACGTCCTGACTTTC. It is translated as CASSSRLAATSGANVLTF.

This clonotype has at least ten counts. This sequence joins TRBV5-1 and TRBJ1-4, with no clear D. V lost 0 bases and J 5 bases, leaving 11 bases between the germline ends. The CDR3 is made up of 15 amino acids. Germline V gene lookup returns CDR1 SGHRS and CDR2 YFSETQ. This chain's CDR3 is CASSLAGRTNEKLFF. In DNA form, the CDR3 reads TGCGCCAGCAGCTTGGCCGGTCGCACAAATGAAAAACTGTTTTTT.

This clonotype was recorded a few times. The rearrangement joins TRBV2 to TRBJ2-5; D ambiguous. Germline V CDR1 and CDR2: SNHLY, FYNNEI. The length of the CDR3 is 11 residues. V lost 7 bases to trimming and J lost 2 bases, with 5 bases between them. The CDR3 reads CASMQQETQYF. In DNA form, the CDR3 reads TGTGCCAGCATGCAGCAAGAGACCCAGTACTTC.